This T cell receptor (beta chain) was sequenced during a study of control samples from healthy donors and cancer patients (dated by TCRdb to about 2020). As for this clone: It has no known antigen specificity. No much larger clone exists at a distance of one base, and base qualities are not known.

Preparation of the library involved the immunoSEQ multiplex PCR assay. The immuneACCESS repertoire file appears here via TCRdb, limited to in-frame rearrangements. These files lack a portion of the clones; in checked studies, under half of the deficit traces to unresolved V genes, and the cause of the others is not known. This sample lists around 180,000 clones; about 91% were detected once. The top ten clones comprise roughly 5.3% of the sample. What was sequenced was blood. The origin of this receptor is a woman aged 25-40 years in good health.

The CDR3 is CASSQGDRGNQPQHF. Read as DNA, the sequence is TGCGCCAGCAGCCAAGGGGACAGGGGTAATCAGCCCCAGCATTTT. This sequence uses TRBV4-1 and TRBJ1-5, and TRBD1 matches 10 of the central bases. The CDR3 runs 15 amino acids, cysteine and phenylalanine included. Only the CDR3 DNA is retained, 45 bases long and in frame from the first base. Taken from the germline V gene, the CDR1 and CDR2 loops are MGHRA and YSYEKL. Clipping removes 1 base from V and 4 bases from J, with 1 as the unmatched junction base count.